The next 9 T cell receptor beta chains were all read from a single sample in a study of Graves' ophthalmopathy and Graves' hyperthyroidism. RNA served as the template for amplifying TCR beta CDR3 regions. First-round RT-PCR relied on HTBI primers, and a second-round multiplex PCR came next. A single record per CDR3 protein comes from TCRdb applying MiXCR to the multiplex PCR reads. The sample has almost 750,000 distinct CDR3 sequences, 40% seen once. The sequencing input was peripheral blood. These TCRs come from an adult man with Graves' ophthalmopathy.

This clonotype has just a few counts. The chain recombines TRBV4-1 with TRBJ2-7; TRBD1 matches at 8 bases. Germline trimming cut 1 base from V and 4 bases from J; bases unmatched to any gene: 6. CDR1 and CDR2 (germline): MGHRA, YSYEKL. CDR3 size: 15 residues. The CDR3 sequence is CASSQADRVEYEQYF. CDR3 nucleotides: TGCGCCAGCAGCCAAGCGGACAGGGTAGAGTACGAGCAGTACTTC.

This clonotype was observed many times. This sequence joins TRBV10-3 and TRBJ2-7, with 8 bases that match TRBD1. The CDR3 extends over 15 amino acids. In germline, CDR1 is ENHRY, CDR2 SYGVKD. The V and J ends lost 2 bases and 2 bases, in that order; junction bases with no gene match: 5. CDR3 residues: CAISEVRTGTYEQYF. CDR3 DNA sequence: TGTGCCATCAGTGAGGTTCGGACAGGGACCTACGAGCAGTACTTC.

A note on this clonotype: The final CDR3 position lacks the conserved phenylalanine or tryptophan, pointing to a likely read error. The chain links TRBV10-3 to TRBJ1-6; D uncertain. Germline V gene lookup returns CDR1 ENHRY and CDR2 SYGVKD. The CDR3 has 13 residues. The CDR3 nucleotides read TGTGCCAGCAGTGAGGTGAATAATTCACCCCTCCACTCT. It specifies CASSEVNNSPLHS.

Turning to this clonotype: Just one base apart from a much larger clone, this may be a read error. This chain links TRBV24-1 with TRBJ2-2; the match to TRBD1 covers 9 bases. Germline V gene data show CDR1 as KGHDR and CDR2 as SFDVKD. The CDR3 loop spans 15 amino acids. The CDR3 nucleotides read TGTGCCACCAGTGACACGGGACAGGGCCCCGGGGGGCTGTTTTTT. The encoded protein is CATSDTGQGPGGLFF.

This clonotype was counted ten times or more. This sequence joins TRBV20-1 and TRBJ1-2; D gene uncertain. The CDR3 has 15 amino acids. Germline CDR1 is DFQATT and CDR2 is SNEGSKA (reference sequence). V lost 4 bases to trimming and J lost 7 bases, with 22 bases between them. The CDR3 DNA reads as TGCAGTGCTACCCCGGAGGGCCGGGGTGGCGGTGGCTACACCTTC. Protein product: CSATPEGRGGGGYTF.

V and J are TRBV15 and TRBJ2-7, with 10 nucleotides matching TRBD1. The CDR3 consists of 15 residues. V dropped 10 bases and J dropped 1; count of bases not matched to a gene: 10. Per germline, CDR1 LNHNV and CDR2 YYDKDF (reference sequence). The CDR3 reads CASTPPGQGSYEQYF. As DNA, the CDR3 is TGTGCCAGCACCCCCCCGGGACAGGGGTCCTACGAGCAGTACTTC.

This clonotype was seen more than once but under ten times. The CDR3 DNA is TGTGCCAGCAGCCGCGGACAGGGGGCGATAGTCGGGGAGCTGTTTTTT. This codes for CASSRGQGAIVGELFF. This sequence joins TRBV3-2 and TRBJ2-2; the table's D call, TRBD1, has no DNA check behind it. TRBV3-2 is a recognized pseudogene. The CDR3 totals 16 residues.

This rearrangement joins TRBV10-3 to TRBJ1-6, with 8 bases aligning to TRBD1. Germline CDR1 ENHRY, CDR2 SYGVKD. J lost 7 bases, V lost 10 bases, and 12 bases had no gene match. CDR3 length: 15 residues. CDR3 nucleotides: TGTGCCAGCGTTCGACAGGGGCGATCGAATTCACCCCTCCACTTT. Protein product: CASVRQGRSNSPLHF.

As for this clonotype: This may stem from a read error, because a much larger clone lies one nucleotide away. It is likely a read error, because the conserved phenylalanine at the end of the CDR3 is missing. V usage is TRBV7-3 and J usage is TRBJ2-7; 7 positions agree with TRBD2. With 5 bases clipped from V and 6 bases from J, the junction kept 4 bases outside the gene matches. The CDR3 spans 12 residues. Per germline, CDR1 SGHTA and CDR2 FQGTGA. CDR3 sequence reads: CASSPGGSEQYL. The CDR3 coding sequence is TGTGCCAGCAGCCCCGGGGGGTCCGAGCAGTACCTC.